A selection of T cell receptor beta chains follows, all from one sample in a study of control samples from healthy donors and cancer patients. The method was immunoSEQ multiplex PCR; TCRdb's version includes in-frame clones alone and lacks a portion of them. The sample contains about 160,000 clones, approximately 96% of which appear only once. The specimen sequenced was blood. The receptor source for this set is a woman aged 30 to 39 in good health. The CDR3 runs from the conserved cysteine through the conserved F or W. A D gene is named only where the DNA matches it firmly. Clone sizes are given selectively: once, few, many, or a class where the clone is expanded.

v_gene	abundance	j_gene	d_gene	CDR3nt	CDR3aa
TRBV30	.	TRBJ2-1	TRBD2	TGTGCCTGGAGTGTTCCCAGCGGGGGGGCCGCGGTGTTCTTC	CAWSVPSGGAAVFF
TRBV19	once	TRBJ1-5	.	TGTGCCAGTACAACCCAGCGGTCCAGGGGAAGCAATCAGCCCCAGCATTTT	CASTTQRSRGSNQPQHF
TRBV7-9	.	TRBJ1-2	.	TGTGCCAGCAGCTTAGAAGGAGGCACCTCTGACTATGGCTACACCTTC	CASSLEGGTSDYGYTF
TRBV3-1/TRBV3-2	.	TRBJ1-2	.	TGTGCCGGCAGGCCGACTGACAGCCGGGGCTACACCTTC	CAGRPTDSRGYTF
TRBV9	.	TRBJ2-2	.	TGTGCCAGCAGCGCCCACAGGGTCGGGGAGCTGTTTTTT	CASSAHRVGELFF
TRBV11-2	.	TRBJ1-1	TRBD1	TGTGCCAGCAGCCCCACCGGGACAGAGGCCACTGAAGCTTTCTTT	CASSPTGTEATEAFF
TRBV3-1/TRBV3-2	.	TRBJ2-7	.	TGTGCCAGCAGCCAAGTCTCAGCAGGTTCCAGCGAGCAGTACTTC	CASSQVSAGSSEQYF
TRBV27	.	TRBJ2-7	.	TGTGCCAGCAGTGGGGTGAAGGGGCAGACCACCGGGGTTGGCTACTACGAGCAGTACTTC	CASSGVKGQTTGVGYYEQYF
TRBV9	.	TRBJ2-2	.	TGTGCCAGCAGCCCTATAAGGGGGGGGGCGAACACCGGGGAGCTGTTTTTT	CASSPIRGGANTGELFF
TRBV2	.	TRBJ1-1	.	TGTGCCAGCAGAAGACAGGTGAACACTGAAGCTTTCTTT	CASRRQVNTEAFF
TRBV28	.	TRBJ1-4	.	TGTGCCAGCAGTTTTGGCGGTTCAAATGAAAAACTGTTTTTT	CASSFGGSNEKLFF
TRBV5-1	.	TRBJ2-1	TRBD2	TGCGCCAGCGGCGGAGGGACTAGGGCCTACAATGAGCAGTTCTTC	CASGGGTRAYNEQFF
TRBV10-3	.	TRBJ1-2	TRBD1	TGTGCCATCAGTTCCGGGACAGCTAACTATGGCTACACCTTC	CAISSGTANYGYTF